Below, 4 T cell receptor beta chains from the same sample are listed, as sequenced in a study of read filtering for tumor transcriptome and immune sequencing. The library was built from around 400 ng RNA with molecular barcoded adaptors for alpha/delta and beta/gamma chains. TCRdb redid the calling of the reads with MiXCR, one entry per CDR3 protein. This table holds more than 45,000 distinct CDR3 sequences, roughly a fifth found once. The sample comprised a population of CD138-negative cells sorted from bone marrow. The receptors were sampled from a donor aged 40 or over with multiple myeloma.

This clonotype was detected ten times or more. Here the CDR3 reads CASSTPLSGILNTQYF. In nucleotides, the CDR3 is TGTGCCAGCAGCACGCCCCTAAGCGGGATCCTAAATACGCAGTATTTT. The chain is built from TRBV7-9 and TRBJ2-3, with 7 bases that match TRBD2. The junction had 15 bases not matched to a gene; V was cut back by 5 bases and J by 7 bases. CDR1 and CDR2 (germline): SEHNR, FQNEAQ (reference sequence). The length of the CDR3 is 16 residues.

This clonotype was seen at least ten times. The chain carries TRBV5-1 and TRBJ2-7; no clear D. Trimming removed 4 bases from V and 6 bases from J, with 17 bases in between. The CDR3 extends over 14 amino acids. The germline CDR1 and CDR2 sequences are SGHRS and YFSETQ. The CDR3 here is CASSPGDTRGEQYF. CDR3 bases: TGCGCCAGCAGCCCGGGTGATACCAGAGGCGAGCAGTACTTC.

This chain joins TRBV20-1 and TRBJ1-1; no clear D gene. This CDR3 spans 15 amino acids. V was pared by 5 bases and J by 8 bases, with 24 bases between. The germline gives CDR1 DFQATT, CDR2 SNEGSKA (reference sequence). CDR3: CSAPHRGSRSGEAFF. Written as DNA, the CDR3 is TGCAGTGCTCCCCACCGCGGCAGTCGATCGGGAGAAGCTTTCTTT.

This clonotype occurred many times. V is TRBV14 and J is TRBJ2-7; TRBD1 might be the D (6 bases). The CDR3 extends over 16 amino acids. Germline CDR1 is SGHDN and CDR2 is FVKESK. Trimming took 1 base from V and 1 from J, leaving 14 bases between them. CDR3 residues: CASSQGSGVPSYEQYF. The CDR3 region has the DNA TGTGCCAGCAGCCAAGGGTCAGGGGTCCCTTCCTACGAGCAGTACTTC.